This entry lists 9 T cell receptor beta chains sequenced from one sample in a study of tumour-infiltrating T cells in Burkitt lymphoma. Assay: immunoSEQ multiplex PCR; the TCRdb copy retains only in-frame clones and omits some. The sample contains about 600 clones, about a sixth of which appear only once. The sequenced sample consisted of tumor tissue. These receptors were collected from a human donor with Burkitt lymphoma.

This clone was detected only a few times. This chain joins TRBV19 and TRBJ1-5; TRBD1 matches at 9 bases. Germline-derived CDR1 and CDR2 are LNHDA and SQIVND (reference sequence). The junction had 7 bases not matched to a gene; V was cut back by 3 bases and J by 10 bases. The CDR3 runs to 14 residues. CDR3 amino acids: CASSIGTGPSPQHF. The CDR3 DNA reads as TGTGCCAGTAGTATCGGGACAGGGCCTTCTCCCCAGCATTTT.

This clone came up a few times. The V gene is TRBV27, the J gene TRBJ1-4, with TRBD1 as a possible D gene (6 bases). CDR1 MNHEY and CDR2 SMNVEV come from the germline V gene (reference sequence). The CDR3 is 14 residues long. V was clipped by 3 bases and J by 8 bases, with 13 bases between them. The CDR3 is CASSLKRGDEKLFF. CDR3 nucleotide sequence: TGTGCCAGCAGTTTGAAGAGGGGGGACGAAAAACTGTTTTTT.

This clone was seen a few times. The rearrangement uses TRBV2 and TRBJ1-4, with a tentative D call TRBD1 (5 bases). Trimming stripped 2 bases from V and 8 bases from J, with 12 bases between. This CDR3 comprises 14 residues. Germline loops: CDR1 SNHLY, CDR2 FYNNEI. The CDR3 spells CASSEQGVREKLFF. The CDR3 DNA is TGTGCCAGCAGTGAACAGGGAGTTCGGGAAAAACTGTTTTTT.

V usage is TRBV4-3 and J usage is TRBJ2-7; D is ambiguous. The CDR3 is made up of 13 amino acids. Deletions cut 0 bases from V and 5 bases from J, with 8 bases between. Germline values: CDR1 LGHNA, CDR2 YSLEER. CDR3 nucleotides: TGCGCCAGCAGCCAAGATCGAGGTAACGAGCAGTACGTC. Amino acids: CASSQDRGNEQYV.

The chain recombines TRBV20-1 with TRBJ2-5; D might be TRBD2 (5 bases). This CDR3 spans 11 amino acids. Germline V gene sequence: CDR1 DFQATT, CDR2 SNEGSKA (reference sequence). V was clipped by 3 bases and J by 8 bases, with 10 bases between them. This CDR3 reads CSASTGGTQYF. DNA for the CDR3: TGCAGTGCTAGCACCGGAGGTACCCAGTACTTC.

The rearrangement uses TRBV9 and TRBJ2-5, with 10 positions matching TRBD1. Per germline, CDR1 SGDLS and CDR2 YYNGEE. Losses at the gene ends were 0 bases for V and 5 bases for J; bases not matched to a gene: 1. CDR3 length: 14 amino acids. The CDR3: CASSVEGQGETQYF. The CDR3 DNA sequence: TGTGCCAGCAGCGTAGAGGGACAGGGGGAGACCCAGTACTTC.

This rearrangement joins TRBV7-9 to TRBJ2-3; 11 bases map to TRBD2. CDR1 and CDR2 (germline): SEHNR, FQNEAQ (reference sequence). V trimming: 6 bases; J trimming: 2 bases; junction bases outside the gene matches: 4. This CDR3 has 15 amino acids. The CDR3, as DNA: TGTGCCAGCAGTCTAGCGGGAGGATACACAGATACGCAGTATTTT. This gives the protein CASSLAGGYTDTQYF.

Note on this clone: A read error may account for a junction end that differs from germline. The genes are TRBV27 and TRBJ2-3, with 8 bases lining up with TRBD2. The CDR3 length is 14 residues. In germline, CDR1 is MNHEY, CDR2 SMNVEV (reference sequence). Here the CDR3 DNA reads TGTGCCAGCAGGCTAGCGGGTAGCACAGATATGCAGTATTTT. Translating gives CASRLAGSTDMQYF.

This chain uses TRBV19 with TRBJ2-2, with a weak D call TRBD2 (5 bases). In germline, CDR1 is LNHDA, CDR2 SQIVND (reference sequence). The germline V and J ends were trimmed by 6 bases and 6 bases, with 8 bases remaining between them. CDR3 size: 12 residues. Written as DNA, the CDR3 is TGTGCCAGTAGCCGGGGTGCCGGGGAGCTGTTTTTT. Residues: CASSRGAGELFF.